This TCR beta chain was identified during a study of CD8 T cells in Susac syndrome. Random hexamers were used to reverse transcribe roughly 0.5 to 1 ug of RNA. TCRdb itself ran the immunoSEQ multiplex PCR reads through MiXCR, one entry per CDR3 protein. The sample lists about 140,000 distinct CDR3 sequences; roughly 95% were seen once. Germline V lookup: CDR1 KGHSH, CDR2 LQKENI. The CDR3 is 18 residues long. The V and J ends lost 0 bases and 1 base, in that order; junction bases with no gene match: 5. The receptor comes from a human donor with multiple sclerosis. This chain joins TRBV18 and TRBJ2-4, with TRBD2 matching 11 bases. The sequenced material came from CD4+ T cells from PBMCs. The CDR3 loop is CASSPPNSGRGAKNIQYF. The CDR3 DNA is TGTGCCAGCTCACCACCTAATAGCGGGAGGGGCGCCAAAAACATTCAGTACTTC.